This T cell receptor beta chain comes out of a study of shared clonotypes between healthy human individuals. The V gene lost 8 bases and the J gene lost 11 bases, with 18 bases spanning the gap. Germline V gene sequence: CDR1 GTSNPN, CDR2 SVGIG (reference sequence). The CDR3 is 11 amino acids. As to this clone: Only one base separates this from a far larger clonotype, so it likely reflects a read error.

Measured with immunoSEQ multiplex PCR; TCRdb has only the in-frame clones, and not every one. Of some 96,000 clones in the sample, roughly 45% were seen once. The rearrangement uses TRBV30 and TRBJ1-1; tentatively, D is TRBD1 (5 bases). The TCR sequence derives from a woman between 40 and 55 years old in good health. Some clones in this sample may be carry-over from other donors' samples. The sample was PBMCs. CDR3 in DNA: TGTGCCAGGGGACCGGGACGTTTGGCTTTCTTT. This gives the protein CARGPGRLAFF.